The clone carrying this T cell receptor (beta chain) is medium-sized (0.01 to 0.1%) within its sample. Using roughly 16 ng of total RNA, TCR libraries were made with the QIAseq Immune Repertoire TCR panel. Each CDR3 protein gets one entry after TCRdb re-called the reads with MiXCR. Of roughly 1,500 distinct CDR3 sequences listed, approximately 8.5% are singletons. CDR3 length: 14 amino acids. Between the trimmed V and J ends, which lost 3 bases and 6 bases, there was a span of 12 bases. The source of the sample is a study of circulating CD8 cells and anti-PD-1 response in melanoma. From live CD3+CD8+TCRalphabeta+ cells, four PD-1 and/or TIGIT subsets were sorted.

This TCR was sampled from a human donor with melanoma. The specimen was CD8+ T cells from PBMCs, collected at baseline or after one month of anti-PD-1 therapy (not recorded which). The genes are TRBV12-3 or TRBV12-4 and TRBJ2-1; D is possibly TRBD2 (6 bases). In nucleotides, the CDR3 is TGTGCCAGCAGTTTGGGGGGTACCCCCAATGAGCAGTTCTTC. Protein: CASSLGGTPNEQFF.